The clone carrying this T cell receptor beta chain was seen once. Its specificity is not known. This PCR relied on a set of 60 Vbeta primers and 13 Jbeta primers. Profiling relied on immunoSEQ multiplex PCR, and the TCRdb table lists in-frame clones only, not all of them. The table has about 85,000 clones, approximately 66% seen once. Germline CDR1 and CDR2: MNHEY and SMNVEV (reference sequence). Trimming shortened V by 3 bases and J by 5 bases, and 10 bases separated the two germline ends. The CDR3 totals 14 residues. This sample is drawn from a study of cytomegalovirus exposure and HLA in healthy donors. Study outcomes and limitations: Some V segments, including TRBV6-2 and TRBV6-3, were excluded as indistinguishable. Prior analysis indicated that the majority of TCR beta V segments exhibited productivity approximately 87% or approximately 30% of the time.

The chain links TRBV27 to TRBJ1-4, with a weak D call TRBD1 (5 bases). The sequence was obtained from a man between 25 and 39 years old in good health and CMV-seronegative. Sequenced sample: PBMCs. This chain's CDR3 is CASSFGGVNEKLFF. Written as DNA, the CDR3 is TGTGCCAGCAGTTTTGGGGGGGTAAATGAAAAACTGTTTTTT.